The clone carrying this T cell receptor beta chain was seen only a few times. What it recognizes is unknown. This record belongs to a study of Graves' ophthalmopathy and Graves' hyperthyroidism. Study-level background: Peripheral blood samples were taken at initial diagnosis, before any treatment. General observations from the study: Ophthalmopathy was separated from stable hyperthyroidism by a 13-signature model with 87.88% sensitivity and 65% to 82% specificity.

V was clipped by 2 bases and J by 0 bases, with 11 bases between them. CDR3 length: 16 residues. The germline V gene encodes CDR1 MNHNS and CDR2 SASEGT. Hyperthyroidism patients, all newly diagnosed, had under 2 months' duration and ages of 18 to 65. Establishment of the diagnosis relied upon clinical symptoms, serum thyroxine, TRAb, thyroid ultrasound and orbital computed tomography. The sequenced template was RNA, covering the TCR beta CDR3 region. An initial RT-PCR round employing HTBI primers preceded a second-round multiplex PCR. Via MiXCR, TCRdb re-called the multiplex PCR reads, giving one row per CDR3 protein. The sample has some 410,000 distinct CDR3 sequences, roughly 21% seen once.

Sequencing was carried out using peripheral blood. The TCR sequence derives from a woman aged 18-35 years with stable Graves' hyperthyroidism. V and J are TRBV6-1 and TRBJ1-5; D not certain. The CDR3 DNA reads TGTGCCAGCAGTGAATGGGAGCCCCATAGCAATCAGCCCCAGCATTTT. Its translation: CASSEWEPHSNQPQHF.